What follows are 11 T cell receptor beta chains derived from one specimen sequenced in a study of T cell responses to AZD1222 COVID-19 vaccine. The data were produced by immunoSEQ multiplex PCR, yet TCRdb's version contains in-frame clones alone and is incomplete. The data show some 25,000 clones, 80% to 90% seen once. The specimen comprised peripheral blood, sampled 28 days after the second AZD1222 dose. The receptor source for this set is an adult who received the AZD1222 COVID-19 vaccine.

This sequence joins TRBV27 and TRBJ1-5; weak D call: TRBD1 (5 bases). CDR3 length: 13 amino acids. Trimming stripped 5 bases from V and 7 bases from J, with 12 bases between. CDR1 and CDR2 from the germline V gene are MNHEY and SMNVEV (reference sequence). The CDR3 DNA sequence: TGTGCCAGCAGTCCCCTTTCAGGGCAGCCCCAGCATTTT. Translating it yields CASSPLSGQPQHF.

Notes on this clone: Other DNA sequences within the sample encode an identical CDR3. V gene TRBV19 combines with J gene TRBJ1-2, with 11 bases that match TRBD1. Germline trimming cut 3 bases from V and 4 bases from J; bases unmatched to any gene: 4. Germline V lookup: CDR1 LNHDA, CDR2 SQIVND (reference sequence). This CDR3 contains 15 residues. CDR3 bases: TGTGCCAGTAGTATTGCCGGGACAGGGGGCTATGGCTACACCTTC. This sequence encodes CASSIAGTGGYGYTF.

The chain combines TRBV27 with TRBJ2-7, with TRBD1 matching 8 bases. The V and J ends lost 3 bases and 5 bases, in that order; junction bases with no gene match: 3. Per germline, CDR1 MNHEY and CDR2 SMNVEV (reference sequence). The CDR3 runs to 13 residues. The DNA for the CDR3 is TGTGCCAGCAGTTTCACAGGGGGGAACGAGCAGTACTTC. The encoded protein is CASSFTGGNEQYF.

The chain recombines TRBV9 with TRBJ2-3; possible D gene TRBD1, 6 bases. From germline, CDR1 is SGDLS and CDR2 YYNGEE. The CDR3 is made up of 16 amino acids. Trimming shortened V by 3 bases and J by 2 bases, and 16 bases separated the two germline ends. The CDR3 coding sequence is TGTGCCAGCAGCGCACACAGGGAACCTACCACAGATACGCAGTATTTT. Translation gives CASSAHREPTTDTQYF.

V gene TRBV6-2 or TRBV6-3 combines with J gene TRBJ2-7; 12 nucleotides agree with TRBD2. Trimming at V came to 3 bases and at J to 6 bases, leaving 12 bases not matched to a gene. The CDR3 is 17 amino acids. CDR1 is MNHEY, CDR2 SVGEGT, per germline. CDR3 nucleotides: TGTGCCAGCAGTTATCAAACTAGGCTAGCGGGAGGGCTCGAGCAGTACTTC. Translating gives CASSYQTRLAGGLEQYF.

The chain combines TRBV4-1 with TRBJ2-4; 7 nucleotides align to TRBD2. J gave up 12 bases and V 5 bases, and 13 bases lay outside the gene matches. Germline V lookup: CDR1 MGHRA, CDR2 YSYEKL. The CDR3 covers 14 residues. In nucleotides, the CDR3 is TGCGCCAGCAGCTCGGGAGGAGAGTGGGAGGCTCAGTACTTC. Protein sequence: CASSSGGEWEAQYF.

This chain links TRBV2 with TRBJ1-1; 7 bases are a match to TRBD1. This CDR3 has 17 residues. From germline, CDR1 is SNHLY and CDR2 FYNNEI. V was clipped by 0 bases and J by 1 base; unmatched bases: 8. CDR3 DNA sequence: TGTGCCAGCAGTGAAGCCCCCCTGGGACAGTCGAACACTGAAGCTTTCTTT. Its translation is CASSEAPLGQSNTEAFF.

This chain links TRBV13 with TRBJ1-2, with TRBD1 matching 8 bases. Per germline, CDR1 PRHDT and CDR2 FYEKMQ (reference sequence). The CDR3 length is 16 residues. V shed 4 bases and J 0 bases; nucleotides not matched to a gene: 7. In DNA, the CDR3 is TGTGCCAGCAGCTGGGGGACAGGAAACTCTAACTATGGCTACACCTTC. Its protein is CASSWGTGNSNYGYTF.

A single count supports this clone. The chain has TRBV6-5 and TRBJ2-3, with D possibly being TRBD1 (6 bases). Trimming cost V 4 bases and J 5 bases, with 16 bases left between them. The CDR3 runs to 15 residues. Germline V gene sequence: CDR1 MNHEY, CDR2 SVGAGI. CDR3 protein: CASSLGAAPGDTQYF. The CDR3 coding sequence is TGTGCCAGCAGTTTGGGGGCGGCACCGGGAGATACGCAGTATTTT.

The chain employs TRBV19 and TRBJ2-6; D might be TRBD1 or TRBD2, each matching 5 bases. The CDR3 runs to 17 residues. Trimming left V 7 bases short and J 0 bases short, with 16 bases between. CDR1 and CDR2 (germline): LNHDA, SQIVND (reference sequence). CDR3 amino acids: CASTLRGSDSGANVLTF. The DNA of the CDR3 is TGTGCCAGTACCCTTCGGGGCAGCGACTCTGGGGCCAACGTCCTGACTTTC. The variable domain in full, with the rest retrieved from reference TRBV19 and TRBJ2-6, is DGGITQSPKYLFRKEGQNVTLSCEQNLNHDAMYWYRQDPGQGLRLIYYSQIVNDFQKGDIAEGYSVSREKKESFPLTVTSAQKNPTAFYLCASTLRGSDSGANVLTFGAGSRLTVL.

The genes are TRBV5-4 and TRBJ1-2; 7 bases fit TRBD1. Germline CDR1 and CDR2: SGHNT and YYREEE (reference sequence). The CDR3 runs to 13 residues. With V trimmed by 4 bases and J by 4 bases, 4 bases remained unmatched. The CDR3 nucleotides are TGTGCCAGCAGCCGGGACAGCATCTATGGCTACACCTTC. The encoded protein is CASSRDSIYGYTF.